These 31 T cell receptor beta chains were sequenced from one sample in a study of human T cells and chemical hapten exposure (dated by TCRdb to the early 2020s). Library preparation used RACE. Sequencing used a NextSeq 500. TCRdb redid the processing of the public reads, applying fastp at Q25 and MiXCR, and retained in-frame beta chains. A single entry per CDR3 protein holds the most common genes and DNA from its merged rows. Across this sample there are a few hundred thousand distinct CDR3 sequences, with about 6% seen only once. Around 5.8% of the sample lies in the top ten. The time point label, as the study defines it: patch test 2, 6 weeks after DPC sensitization. Reading the label with the study, this specimen's treatment or condition is: therapeutic diphenylcyclopropenone sensitization with weekly scalp DPC. Sequenced material: whole blood, taken in connection with sensitization to the hapten diphenylcyclopropenone (DPC). The receptors here all came from a woman between 18 and 29 years old with alopecia areata. Some clones in this sample may be carry-over from other donors' samples.

This clonotype was seen more than once but under ten times. V usage is TRBV7-8 and J usage is TRBJ2-3; no clear D. The CDR3 extends over 17 amino acids. In germline, CDR1 is SGHVS, CDR2 FQNEAQ. V was pared by 6 bases and J by 0 bases, with 19 bases between. CDR3 bases: TGTGCCAGCAGTACCTCAACTACCCTATCAAGCACAGATACGCAGTATTTT. It specifies CASSTSTTLSSTDTQYF. Drawing the rest from reference TRBV7-8 and TRBJ2-3, the complete variable domain is GAGVSQSPRYKVAKRGQDVALRCDPISGHVSLFWYQQALGQGPEFLTYFQNEAQLDKSGLPSDRFFAERPEGSVSTLKIQRTQQEDSAVYLCASSTSTTLSSTDTQYFGPGTRLTVL.

This clonotype was recorded a few times. This sequence joins TRBV7-2 and TRBJ1-5; 7 nucleotides agree with TRBD1. V dropped 6 bases and J dropped 2; count of bases not matched to a gene: 4. The CDR3 is 14 amino acids. In germline, CDR1 is SGHTA, CDR2 FQGNSA. CDR3 residues: CASRSGTGNQPQHF. As DNA, the CDR3 is TGTGCCAGCAGATCCGGGACAGGCAATCAGCCCCAGCATTTT.

Only a few counts were recorded for this clonotype. The gene calls are TRBV6-5 and TRBJ2-7, with a tentative D call TRBD2 (7 bases). V lost 11 bases to trimming and J lost 2 bases, with 16 bases between them. The CDR3 has 13 residues. Germline V gene data show CDR1 as MNHEY and CDR2 as SVGAGI. The CDR3 DNA sequence: TGTGCCTCCCAAGGGGGGGCAGCCTACGAGCAGTACTTC. This translates into CASQGGAAYEQYF.

V usage is TRBV2 and J usage is TRBJ1-4; TRBD1 might be the D (5 bases). Germline CDR1 and CDR2: SNHLY and FYNNEI. V was cut by 10 bases and J by 6 bases, with 15 bases left in between. This CDR3 is 13 amino acids long. The CDR3 reads CATGTYGDEKLFF. CDR3 nucleotide sequence: TGTGCCACCGGGACTTACGGGGATGAAAAACTGTTTTTT.

This clonotype has ten or more counts. The V call is TRBV4-2, the J call TRBJ2-3; the D gene could be TRBD1 or TRBD2 (6 bases each). Trimming took off 5 bases at V and 1 base at J, with 16 bases between the two ends. Germline values: CDR1 LGHNA, CDR2 YNFKEQ. The CDR3 totals 16 residues. Written as DNA, the CDR3 is TGTGCCAGCAGCGAGGGGGGTAGACGGCGCACAGATACGCAGTATTTT. Translation: CASSEGGRRRTDTQYF.

This clonotype was recorded a few times. The chain is built from TRBV6-2 or TRBV6-3 and TRBJ2-3; 9 bases map to TRBD2. Per the germline V gene, CDR1 is MNHEY and CDR2 is SVGEGT. The V segment lost 3 bases and the J segment 1 base; nucleotides outside the gene matches: 8. This CDR3 spans 17 amino acids. The DNA of the CDR3 is TGTGCCAGCAGTTATAGGCCTAGCGGGGTACGCACAGATACGCAGTATTTT. Residues: CASSYRPSGVRTDTQYF.

CDR3 bases: TGTGCCAGCAGCCAAGGTGCCGGGGGGGCTTATTACAATGAGCAGTTCTTC. Translated, it gives CASSQGAGGAYYNEQFF. The J gene is TRBJ2-1, the V gene TRBV4-2, with 8 bases aligning to TRBD2. CDR1 is LGHNA and CDR2 is YNFKEQ in the germline V gene. The CDR3 contains 17 residues. The J segment lost 4 bases and the V segment lost 1 base, leaving 9 bases of the junction unmatched.

This clonotype showed up many times. The rearrangement uses TRBV29-1 and TRBJ1-1; D is ambiguous. CDR1 SQVTM and CDR2 ANQGSEA come from the germline V gene. This CDR3 has 13 amino acids. V was trimmed by 7 bases and J by 5 bases, leaving 17 bases between them. The CDR3 nucleotides read TGCAGCGCGTCACGGGGTTTTGGGACTGAAGCTTTCTTT. Its protein is CSASRGFGTEAFF.

The chain has TRBV5-1 and TRBJ2-2, with D perhaps matching TRBD1 (6 bases). Germline CDR1 SGHRS, CDR2 YFSETQ. This CDR3 has 14 amino acids. V shed 10 bases and J shed 7 bases, with 20 bases lying between them. CDR3 amino acids: CADGETGKYGELFF. The CDR3 DNA reads TGCGCCGACGGCGAAACAGGGAAGTACGGGGAGCTGTTTTTT.

This clonotype showed up many times. The genes are TRBV28 and TRBJ1-1; D not resolved. Trimming stripped 7 bases from V and 6 bases from J, with 12 bases between. CDR3 size: 12 residues. The germline CDR1 and CDR2 sequences are MDHEN and SYDVKM. The CDR3 loop is CASTSQDAEAFF. CDR3 nucleotides: TGTGCCAGCACGAGCCAGGACGCTGAAGCTTTCTTT.

This clonotype has ten or more counts. The rearrangement links TRBV27 to TRBJ2-3; D is unclear. Trimming removed 5 bases from V and 3 bases from J, with 27 bases in between. Germline values: CDR1 MNHEY, CDR2 SMNVEV (reference sequence). The CDR3 contains 19 residues. In DNA form, the CDR3 reads TGTGCCAGCAGTCCGACCCGGCCCCTTTCAGTACTGTTTACAGATACGCAGTATTTT. Residues: CASSPTRPLSVLFTDTQYF.

The sample holds many counts of this clonotype. Its ends do not fully match the called genes, so a read error is possible. The chain employs TRBV10-3 and TRBJ1-2; weak D call: TRBD1 (5 bases). CDR1 and CDR2 from the germline V gene are ENHRY and SYGVKD. This CDR3 is 9 amino acids long. This chain's CDR3 is CAAGPIQAF. In DNA, the CDR3 is TGTGCCGCGGGGCCCATTCAAGCCTTC.

This clonotype was observed many times. The CDR3 sequence is CASSYSRSSEAFF. The DNA of the CDR3 is TGTGCCAGCAGTTACTCGAGGTCCTCTGAAGCTTTCTTT. The V and J genes are TRBV6-5 and TRBJ1-1; D is ambiguous. V was trimmed by 0 bases and J by 6 bases, leaving 8 bases between them. Per germline, CDR1 MNHEY and CDR2 SVGAGI. This CDR3 region has 13 residues.

The CDR3 is CASSYPSGGLGVIREQYF. The CDR3 bases are TGTGCCAGCAGTTATCCCAGTGGGGGACTAGGAGTTATCCGCGAGCAGTACTTC. The chain joins TRBV6-6 to TRBJ2-7; 8 nucleotides agree with TRBD2. This CDR3 comprises 18 residues. Germline CDR1 MNHNY, CDR2 SVGAGI (reference sequence). V lost 3 bases and J lost 6; bases outside the gene matches: 19.

This clonotype showed up many times. The V gene is TRBV9, the J gene TRBJ2-7; 9 bases line up with TRBD2. Germline V gene sequence: CDR1 SGDLS, CDR2 YYNGEE. The V and J ends lost 4 bases and 6 bases, in that order; junction bases with no gene match: 8. The CDR3 is made up of 14 amino acids. CDR3 region: CASSTGTSPSEQYF. The CDR3 DNA is TGTGCCAGCAGCACCGGGACTAGCCCTAGCGAGCAGTACTTC. Complete variable domain (other parts from reference TRBV9 and TRBJ2-7): DSGVTQTPKHLITATGQRVTLRCSPRSGDLSVYWYQQSLDQGLQFLIQYYNGEERAKGNILERFSAQQFPDLHSELNLSSLELGDSALYFCASSTGTSPSEQYFGPGTRLTVT.

At least ten counts were recorded for this clonotype. The J gene is TRBJ2-7, the V gene TRBV28, with D uncertain. V was cut by 9 bases and J by 2 bases, with 14 bases left in between. Germline assignment: CDR1 MDHEN and CDR2 SYDVKM. The CDR3 is made up of 13 amino acids. In DNA, the CDR3 is TGTGCCAGTAACCAGGAGTTAACCTACGAGCAGTACTTC. It encodes CASNQELTYEQYF. The full variable domain, its missing parts supplied by reference TRBV28 and TRBJ2-7, is DVKVTQSSRYLVKRTGEKVFLECVQDMDHENMFWYRQDPGLGLRLIYFSYDVKMKEKGDIPEGYSVSREKKERFSLILESASTNQTSMYLCASNQELTYEQYFGPGTRLTVT.

This clonotype was detected many times. The chain couples TRBV6-2 or TRBV6-3 to TRBJ1-2, with D tentatively TRBD1 (5 bases). The CDR3 sequence is 12 residues long. Germline values: CDR1 MNHEY, CDR2 SVGEGT. V lost 6 bases and J 3 bases, leaving 8 bases between the germline ends. The CDR3 nucleotides are TGTGCCAGCAGCCGGGGCGACTATGGCTACACCTTC. This gives the protein CASSRGDYGYTF.

There are a few counts of this clonotype. The rearrangement links TRBV7-3 to TRBJ2-2, with D perhaps TRBD1 (6 bases). The CDR3 runs to 14 residues. Germline CDR1 reads SGHTA; CDR2 reads FQGTGA. V gave up 7 bases and J gave up 0 bases, with 9 bases separating them. CDR3 nucleotides: TGTGCCAGCAATGAGGGGGCGAACACCGGGGAGCTGTTTTTT. The encoded protein is CASNEGANTGELFF.

This clonotype was observed many times. This chain connects TRBV5-1 to TRBJ2-5, with D tentatively TRBD1 (5 bases). CDR3 length: 15 residues. The germline V gene encodes CDR1 SGHRS and CDR2 YFSETQ. The V end was cut by 2 bases, the J end by 5 bases, with 16 bases between. The CDR3, as DNA: TGCGCCAGCAGCTTATTAGGGGATAGTATCGAGACCCAGTACTTC. Translating it yields CASSLLGDSIETQYF.

This clonotype appeared a few times. The chain couples TRBV20-1 to TRBJ2-3; 11 nucleotides line up with TRBD2. V trimming: 0 bases; J trimming: 6 bases; junction bases outside the gene matches: 23. The CDR3 has 21 residues. Germline loops: CDR1 DFQATT, CDR2 SNEGSKA (reference sequence). CDR3 loop: CSARDPTPTSGEALPSDTQYF. The CDR3 nucleotides read TGCAGTGCTAGAGATCCCACCCCGACTAGCGGGGAGGCCTTACCCTCCGATACGCAGTATTTT.

This clonotype was found many times. The J gene is TRBJ2-7, the V gene TRBV6-5; D is perhaps TRBD1 (6 bases). The CDR3 runs to 15 residues. CDR1 and CDR2 from the germline V gene are MNHEY and SVGAGI. The V end was cut by 5 bases, the J end by 7 bases, with 21 bases between. The CDR3 DNA reads TGTGCCAGCAGTCCATCAAATACAGGGATGCGGGAGCAGTACTTC. Protein: CASSPSNTGMREQYF.

This clonotype was seen at least ten times. V and J are TRBV4-2 and TRBJ1-5; D uncertain. V was shortened by 0 bases and J by 6 bases, with 6 bases between the two germline ends. Germline lookup yields CDR1 LGHNA and CDR2 YNFKEQ. This CDR3 comprises 13 residues. In DNA form, the CDR3 reads TGTGCCAGCAGCCAAGATCACCGTCAGCCCCAGCATTTT. The encoded protein is CASSQDHRQPQHF.

This clonotype was detected only a few times. The chain uses TRBV4-2 and TRBJ2-3; 7 bases line up with TRBD2. Germline CDR1 LGHNA, CDR2 YNFKEQ. The CDR3 has 16 amino acids. V lost 1 base, J lost 4 bases, and 8 bases stayed unmatched. DNA for the CDR3: TGTGCCAGCAGCCAAGGGCTAGCGGCGAGGGCAGATACGCAGTATTTT. Protein sequence: CASSQGLAARADTQYF.

There are many counts of this clonotype. CDR3 sequence: CASSSRGGGSNQPQHF. DNA of the CDR3: TGTGCCAGCAGTTCCCGTGGAGGGGGTAGCAATCAGCCCCAGCATTTT. The chain employs TRBV7-2 and TRBJ1-5; TRBD1 is a possible D gene (6 bases). Trimming took 6 bases from V and 0 from J, leaving 15 bases between them. This CDR3 is 16 amino acids long. Germline CDR1 reads SGHTA; CDR2 reads FQGNSA.

There are a few counts of this clonotype. The chain is built from TRBV28 and TRBJ1-5; weak D call: TRBD1 (6 bases). V gave up 4 bases and J gave up 7 bases, with 23 bases separating them. This CDR3 is 17 amino acids long. Germline V lookup: CDR1 MDHEN, CDR2 SYDVKM. The CDR3, as DNA: TGTGCCAGCAGTTCTAGATATATACAGGGTACAAGGCAGCCCCAGCATTTT. Translated, it gives CASSSRYIQGTRQPQHF.

There are a few counts of this clonotype. J is TRBJ2-2 and V is TRBV7-8, with D perhaps matching TRBD2 (5 bases). Germline V gene lookup returns CDR1 SGHVS and CDR2 FQNEAQ. V was trimmed by 2 bases and J by 0 bases, leaving 10 bases between them. This CDR3 has 16 residues. CDR3 in DNA: TGTGCCAGCAGCTTACGTGCTAGCTCGAACACCGGGGAGCTGTTTTTT. Protein: CASSLRASSNTGELFF. The full variable domain, in which reference TRBV7-8 and TRBJ2-2 provide the parts outside the CDR3, is GAGVSQSPRYKVAKRGQDVALRCDPISGHVSLFWYQQALGQGPEFLTYFQNEAQLDKSGLPSDRFFAERPEGSVSTLKIQRTQQEDSAVYLCASSLRASSNTGELFFGEGSRLTVL.

In its sample, this clonotype was seen a few times. J is TRBJ1-4 and V is TRBV7-2; TRBD1 agrees at 7 bases. This CDR3 has 14 residues. Per the germline V gene, CDR1 is SGHTA and CDR2 is FQGNSA. The ends lost 4 bases at V and 11 bases at J; junction bases unmatched: 10. The CDR3 loop reads CASSSRDSGGKLFF. In DNA, the CDR3 is TGTGCCAGCAGCTCAAGGGACAGTGGGGGCAAACTGTTTTTT.

The chain joins TRBV6-6 to TRBJ1-1; the D gene is possibly TRBD1 (6 bases). This CDR3 is built from 18 residues. Germline V gene data show CDR1 as MNHNY and CDR2 as SVGAGI (reference sequence). V was trimmed by 2 bases and J by 4 bases, leaving 23 bases between them. The CDR3 is CASSYGFRTARWGTEAFF. The CDR3 coding sequence is TGTGCCAGCAGTTACGGCTTCAGGACAGCCCGATGGGGCACTGAAGCTTTCTTT.

The chain recombines TRBV12-3 or TRBV12-4 with TRBJ2-3; D gene ambiguous. The CDR3 extends over 16 amino acids. The germline V and J ends were trimmed by 7 bases and 2 bases, with 19 bases remaining between them. In nucleotides, the CDR3 is TGTGCCAGCACCATAGGCTTGACTGCTCACACAGATACGCAGTATTTT. Translating it yields CASTIGLTAHTDTQYF.

This clonotype was detected only a few times. The chain has TRBV3-1 and TRBJ2-7; D ambiguous. Germline CDR1 reads LGHDT; CDR2 reads YNNKEL (reference sequence). CDR3 length equals 13 residues. Trimming removed 3 bases at V and 2 bases at J, with 8 bases between. CDR3 bases: TGTGCCAGCAGCCATCCGCTTACCTACGAGCAGTACTTC. It specifies CASSHPLTYEQYF.

Only a few counts were recorded for this clonotype. J is TRBJ1-6 and V is TRBV5-4, with 9 nucleotides matching TRBD1. With V trimmed by 5 bases and J by 5 bases, 5 bases remained unmatched. The CDR3 consists of 15 residues. The V gene's germline CDR1 is SGHNT and CDR2 YYREEE (reference sequence). This chain's CDR3 is CASRTGDRDNSPLHF. As DNA, the CDR3 is TGTGCCAGCAGAACTGGGGACAGGGATAATTCACCCCTCCACTTT.